What follows describes a single TCR beta chain. Its antigen is unknown. Donors, healthy HIV-negative adults, lacked recent acute infections or vaccinations. This was a deep-level run. In the source study's methods: Junction-only sequences without quality scores came from ImmunoSEQ, so filtering differed. Repertoires were generated with immunoSEQ multiplex PCR, while TCRdb's copy carries only in-frame clones and drops some. V and J calls and clone size come straight from that table; D and trimming were deduced from the DNA. The sample lists about 2.4 million clones; 93% were seen once. This sample is drawn from a study of shared clonotypes between healthy human individuals. Findings of the study overall: It was anticipated that sequencing depth would influence how many clonotypes donors shared.

Between the trimmed V and J ends, which lost 5 bases and 5 bases, there was a span of 15 bases. The length of the CDR3 is 14 residues. Germline CDR1 LNHDA, CDR2 SQIVND (reference sequence). What was sequenced was naive CD4+ T cells from PBMCs. Specified subset: CD45RA+ positively selected. The chain couples TRBV19 to TRBJ2-5, with D possibly being TRBD1 (6 bases). This clonotype originated in a man between 18 and 29 years old in good health. Some clones in this sample may be carry-over from other donors' samples. In DNA form, the CDR3 reads TGTGCCAGTAGTCCTAAACAGGGTCGGGAGACCCAGTACTTC. Its translation: CASSPKQGRETQYF.